This paragraph covers one TCR beta chain sequence. This entry comes from a study of technical replicates of blood from a few donors. Germline CDR1 LNHNV, CDR2 YYDKDF (reference sequence). The CDR3 loop spans 16 amino acids. V trimming: 0 bases; J trimming: 7 bases; junction bases outside the gene matches: 6. Clones were read by immunoSEQ multiplex PCR, and TCRdb kept only the in-frame ones, dropping some. This table holds around 83,000 clones, 94% found once. Sequenced input: T cells isolated from PBMCs. The J gene is TRBJ2-1, the V gene TRBV15, with 10 bases fitting TRBD2. The TCR originated in a human donor in good health. The chain's CDR3 is CATSRDLAGVRNEQFF. The CDR3, as DNA: TGTGCCACCAGCAGAGATCTAGCGGGAGTTAGGAATGAGCAGTTCTTC. Filled out from reference TRBV15 and TRBJ2-1, the complete variable domain reads DAMVIQNPRYQVTQFGKPVTLSCSQTLNHNVMYWYQQKSSQAPKLLFHYYDKDFNNEADTPDNFQSRRPNTSFCFLDIRSPGLGDTAMYLCATSRDLAGVRNEQFFGPGTRLTVL.